The T cell receptor beta chain described here comes from a study of beta chain features in type 1 diabetes. Study conclusions and caveats: Significant though moderate, a shortening of TCRB CDR3s appeared in all four CD4+ subsets of Type 1 diabetes patients. Type 1 diabetes patients had fewer VDJ junction insertions and more deletions.

The whole isolated RNA underwent reverse transcription, so sequencing captured expressed TCRB transcripts. Data came from immunoSEQ multiplex PCR; TCRdb stores just in-frame clones and leaves some out. The table includes some 660,000 clones, about 14% detected once. Worth noting for this clone: Its antigen is currently unknown.

Germline V gene data show CDR1 as SEHNR and CDR2 as FQNEAQ (reference sequence). The V end lost 4 bases, the J end lost 4 bases, and 13 bases lay between the germline ends. This CDR3 has 14 amino acids. The sequence was obtained from a man aged 18 to 29 with type 1 diabetes. Source material: naive CD4+ T cells from blood. V is TRBV7-9 and J is TRBJ1-2; D is perhaps TRBD1 (5 bases). The CDR3 bases are TGTGCCAGCAGCTCAGGGAGAGAAAGCTATGGCTACACCTTC. It translates to CASSSGRESYGYTF.